Listed below are T cell receptor beta chains from one sample, sequenced in a study of regulatory T cells in long-lasting Graves disease. Each CDR3 protein is one row after TCRdb ran MiXCR on the multiplex PCR reads. The sample comprises 400,000 to 450,000 distinct CDR3 sequences, roughly a quarter of which are singletons, and roughly a quarter rests with the top ten. The source was peripheral blood mononuclear cells (PBMCs), collected when the disease was refractory, from a patient treated with antithyroid drugs. These receptor sequences come from a female donor with Graves disease. Both conserved end residues are part of each CDR3. D genes are given only for firm matches.

D: TRBD1; J: TRBJ2-2; V: TRBV27; CDR3: CASSLFGQGANNGELFF
D: -; J: TRBJ2-5; V: TRBV6-1; CDR3: CASSEVTGGTRRETQYF
D: TRBD2; J: TRBJ2-4; V: TRBV7-2; CDR3: CASSSTGLAGGATQYF
D: -; J: TRBJ2-5; V: TRBV30; CDR3: CAWSVRLGETQYF
D: -; J: TRBJ1-1; V: TRBV6-5; CDR3: CASSFLPTYRNVNTEAFF
D: TRBD1; J: TRBJ1-6; V: TRBV7-2; CDR3: CASSLVDRGDSPLHF
D: -; J: TRBJ2-3; V: TRBV24-1; CDR3: CATLLGGETSTDTQYF
D: TRBD2; J: TRBJ2-2; V: TRBV28; CDR3: CASSLSGRASGELFF
D: -; J: TRBJ2-2; V: TRBV24-1; CDR3: CATSGWTANTGELFF
D: TRBD1; J: TRBJ1-6; V: TRBV27; CDR3: CASSPQGQNYNSPLHF
D: TRBD2; J: TRBJ2-3; V: TRBV5-1; CDR3: CASSETSGVGADTQYF
D: TRBD2; J: TRBJ2-1; V: TRBV20-1; CDR3: CSAPPTGTSGLWYNEQFF
D: -; J: TRBJ2-7; V: TRBV2; CDR3: CASEKGGFSSYEQYF
D: TRBD1; J: TRBJ2-7; V: TRBV7-2; CDR3: CASSWDRGGNEQYF
D: TRBD2; J: TRBJ2-5; V: TRBV6-1; CDR3: CASSSHSGRGETQYF
D: -; J: TRBJ2-7; V: TRBV12-3/TRBV12-4; CDR3: CASGAGLRQSEQYF
D: TRBD1; J: TRBJ1-5; V: TRBV12-3/TRBV12-4; CDR3: CASSLGAGGNQPQHF
D: -; J: TRBJ2-5; V: TRBV7-9; CDR3: CASSLLTDSHVTQYF
D: TRBD2; J: TRBJ2-7; V: TRBV10-2; CDR3: CASSTGLAGGTIYEQYF
D: TRBD1; J: TRBJ1-2; V: TRBV5-6; CDR3: CASSQGPPRTGFGYTF
D: TRBD1; J: TRBJ2-1; V: TRBV29-1; CDR3: CSVRQGAKYEQFF
D: -; J: TRBJ2-7; V: TRBV20-1; CDR3: CSARMTSRYEQYF